This record covers a single T cell receptor (beta chain). Its target is not known. This record comes from a study of PD-1 blockade in classical Hodgkin lymphoma. Study-level results: The study found that TCR diversity rose significantly by C4D1 in CD4+ but not CD8+ cells. It was among complete responders that baseline diversity resembled that of newly diagnosed patients.

Assay: immunoSEQ multiplex PCR; the TCRdb copy retains only in-frame clones and omits some. The sample lists some 150,000 clones; around 84% were seen once. Autologous stem cell transplantation was followed by relapse in every patient, and brentuximab vedotin exposure varied. The CDR3 length is 15 residues. Germline V lookup: CDR1 GTSNPN, CDR2 SVGIG (reference sequence). After removal of 3 bases from V and 3 bases from J, the junction contained 7 bases not matched to a gene. Sequencing used peripheral blood mononuclear cells (PBMCs), obtained before the second cycle of nivolumab. This TCR came from a human donor with classical Hodgkin lymphoma. V usage is TRBV30 and J usage is TRBJ2-5, with 10 nucleotides matching TRBD2. The CDR3 is CAWREGTSVEETQYF. The CDR3 coding sequence is TGTGCCTGGAGGGAGGGGACTAGCGTAGAAGAGACCCAGTACTTC. Using reference TRBV30 and TRBJ2-5 for the parts outside the CDR3, the full variable domain is SQTIHQWPATLVQPVGSPLSLECTVEGTSNPNLYWYRQAAGRGLQLLFYSVGIGQISSEVPQNLSASRPQDRQFILSSKKLLLSDSGFYLCAWREGTSVEETQYFGPGTRLLVL.